These 29 T cell receptor beta chains came from one sample sequenced in a study of T cell responses to AZD1222 COVID-19 vaccine. Sequencing used immunoSEQ multiplex PCR; TCRdb keeps in-frame clones, though not all of them. This table has approximately 170,000 clones, 75% to 95% appearing once. The sample was peripheral blood, taken on day 0 of AZD1222 vaccination. The receptors come from an adult in good health.

This clone came up once. This chain connects TRBV4-1 to TRBJ2-5, with 11 bases matching TRBD1. After removal of 1 base from V and 5 bases from J, the junction contained 6 bases not matched to a gene. Germline V gene data show CDR1 as MGHRA and CDR2 as YSYEKL. The CDR3 has 16 residues. CDR3 DNA: TGCGCCAGCAGCCAAGGCGGGACAGGGGGTCGCGAGACCCAGTACTTC. It encodes CASSQGGTGGRETQYF.

The CDR3 spells CATGAGGSTDTQYF. CDR3 DNA: TGTGCCACCGGCGCGGGAGGAAGCACAGATACGCAGTATTTT. V usage is TRBV15 and J usage is TRBJ2-3, with 8 bases matching TRBD2. The germline CDR1 and CDR2 sequences are LNHNV and YYDKDF (reference sequence). V lost 8 bases, J lost 0 bases, and 4 bases stayed unmatched. The CDR3 consists of 14 residues.

J is TRBJ2-7 and V is TRBV7-8, with 7 bases matching TRBD1. Trimming took 3 bases from V and 1 from J; bases not matched to a gene: 6. The length of the CDR3 is 15 residues. CDR1 and CDR2 from the germline V gene are SGHVS and FQNEAQ. CDR3 residues: CASSFPRQGSYEQYF. Here the CDR3 DNA reads TGTGCCAGCAGCTTCCCGCGACAGGGATCCTACGAGCAGTACTTC.

The chain has TRBV10-3 and TRBJ1-1; D is unresolved. Germline assignment: CDR1 ENHRY and CDR2 SYGVKD. The V end was cut by 2 bases, the J end by 8 bases, with 12 bases between. The CDR3 sequence is 13 residues long. The CDR3 reads CAISEPGDAEAFF. CDR3 coding DNA: TGTGCCATCAGTGAGCCGGGAGACGCAGAAGCTTTCTTT.

V and J are TRBV29-1 and TRBJ2-3, with D perhaps matching TRBD1 (5 bases). The germline CDR1 and CDR2 sequences are SQVTM and ANQGSEA. The CDR3 is 14 residues long. The V and J ends lost 1 base and 1 base respectively, with 9 bases between them. In DNA form, the CDR3 reads TGCAGCGTTGAAGCAGGGTTCGGCACAGATACGCAGTATTTT. Amino acid sequence: CSVEAGFGTDTQYF.

The chain links TRBV19 to TRBJ2-5; 12 nucleotides line up with TRBD2. The V segment lost 6 bases and the J segment 5 bases; nucleotides outside the gene matches: 7. The germline V gene encodes CDR1 LNHDA and CDR2 SQIVND (reference sequence). The CDR3 extends over 15 amino acids. DNA for the CDR3: TGTGCCAGTAGGGTGACTAGCGGGAGATGGGAGACCCAGTACTTC. This translates into CASRVTSGRWETQYF.

The chain links TRBV5-1 to TRBJ1-1; 7 bases line up with TRBD1. The germline V gene encodes CDR1 SGHRS and CDR2 YFSETQ. The CDR3 length is 14 residues. V was pared by 4 bases and J by 4 bases, with 7 bases of the junction left unmatched. CDR3 sequence: CASSAAGGGTEAFF. CDR3 DNA: TGCGCCAGCAGCGCCGCAGGGGGAGGCACTGAAGCTTTCTTT.

The rearrangement joins TRBV6-5 to TRBJ1-1, with TRBD1 matching 7 bases. Trimming cost V 5 bases and J 0 bases; bases outside gene matches: 3. CDR1 is MNHEY, CDR2 SVGAGI, per germline. This CDR3 comprises 14 residues. The CDR3 sequence: CASSLQGVNTEAFF. The CDR3 DNA is TGTGCCAGCAGTCTTCAGGGGGTGAACACTGAAGCTTTCTTT.

This clone was recorded only once. V usage is TRBV7-2 and J usage is TRBJ1-3; TRBD1 agrees at 7 bases. With V trimmed by 5 bases and J by 7 bases, 14 bases remained unmatched. Per the germline V gene, CDR1 is SGHTA and CDR2 is FQGNSA. The CDR3 has 16 amino acids. Here the CDR3 DNA reads TGTGCCAGCAGCGAGAGAACCGGGACAGTCAAGAACACCATATATTTT. Its translation is CASSERTGTVKNTIYF.

The V call is TRBV5-5, the J call TRBJ2-7; 10 bases are a match to TRBD1. CDR3 length equals 14 residues. Germline V gene lookup returns CDR1 SGHKS and CDR2 YYEKEE (reference sequence). With V trimmed by 2 bases and J by 3 bases, 2 bases remained unmatched. The CDR3 coding sequence is TGTGCCAGCAGCTTCCGGGACAGGGGCTACGAGCAGTACTTC. Amino acid sequence: CASSFRDRGYEQYF.

The V call is TRBV27, the J call TRBJ1-2, with 8 positions matching TRBD1. Per germline, CDR1 MNHEY and CDR2 SMNVEV (reference sequence). Germline trimming cut 6 bases from V and 2 bases from J; bases unmatched to any gene: 17. The CDR3 is made up of 18 amino acids. The CDR3 DNA sequence: TGTGCCAGCAGCCGCCGAGACAGGGGAAGTAGTGTAAACTATGGCTACACCTTC. Translating it yields CASSRRDRGSSVNYGYTF.

The V gene is TRBV28, the J gene TRBJ1-2, with a tentative D call TRBD1 (5 bases). Germline V CDR1 and CDR2: MDHEN, SYDVKM. The CDR3 consists of 12 residues. The V gene lost 11 bases and the J gene lost 1 base, with 11 bases spanning the gap. For the CDR3, the DNA is TGTGCCCTTGGGGACGATAACTATGGCTACACCTTC. Its protein product is CALGDDNYGYTF.

The chain links TRBV12-3 or TRBV12-4 to TRBJ2-7; D not resolved. V dropped 1 base and J dropped 7 bases, with 8 bases sitting between them. The CDR3 is 12 residues long. In DNA form, the CDR3 reads TGTGCCAGCAGTTTAGACATCGGGGAGCAGTACTTC. Its protein product is CASSLDIGEQYF.

The chain recombines TRBV5-1 with TRBJ2-2; no clear D gene. The CDR3 is 13 residues long. CDR1 SGHRS and CDR2 YFSETQ come from the germline V gene. Trimming left V 4 bases short and J 4 bases short, with 8 bases between. The CDR3 loop is CASSPWTTGELFF. CDR3 nucleotides: TGCGCCAGCAGCCCTTGGACCACCGGGGAGCTGTTTTTT.

V is TRBV7-9 and J is TRBJ1-1; 9 bases agree with TRBD1. CDR1 and CDR2 from the germline V gene are SEHNR and FQNEAQ (reference sequence). V gave up 5 bases and J gave up 7 bases; unmatched junction bases: 8. The CDR3 spans 14 residues. The CDR3 sequence is CASSPTKTGGEAFF. Written as DNA, the CDR3 is TGTGCCAGCAGCCCCACCAAGACAGGGGGTGAAGCTTTCTTT.

This clone was seen a few times. The chain couples TRBV4-2 to TRBJ1-4; D ambiguous. Per the germline V gene, CDR1 is LGHNA and CDR2 is YNFKEQ. With 0 bases removed from V and 3 bases from J, the gap between germline ends came to 11 bases. This CDR3 has 16 amino acids. DNA of the CDR3: TGTGCCAGCAGCCAAGAAGGTACGGCGGCTAATGAAAAACTGTTTTTT. Residues: CASSQEGTAANEKLFF.

The chain joins TRBV2 to TRBJ1-1; perhaps TRBD1 as D (5 bases). CDR1 is SNHLY and CDR2 is FYNNEI in the germline V gene. Trimming cost V 7 bases and J 5 bases, with 17 bases left between them. This CDR3 is built from 14 residues. For the CDR3, the DNA is TGTGCCAGCAAAAGTTCGGGGGTAGGTACTGAAGCTTTCTTT. Its protein product is CASKSSGVGTEAFF.

V is TRBV6-5 and J is TRBJ2-1; 7 nucleotides match TRBD2. The V gene's germline CDR1 is MNHEY and CDR2 SVGAGI. J was trimmed by 7 bases and V by 5 bases; bases with no gene match: 2. The CDR3 runs 12 residues. The CDR3 spells CASSTGGNEQFF. CDR3 bases: TGTGCCAGCAGTACCGGGGGGAATGAGCAGTTCTTC.

This chain joins TRBV24-1 and TRBJ2-1; D may match TRBD1 or TRBD2 (6 bases each). The CDR3 sequence is 13 residues long. CDR1 is KGHDR, CDR2 SFDVKD, per germline. Trimming stripped 6 bases from V and 8 bases from J, with 13 bases between. The CDR3 loop reads CATSRGDGYEQFF. As DNA, the CDR3 is TGTGCCACCAGTAGGGGGGACGGGTATGAGCAGTTCTTC.

The chain recombines TRBV2 with TRBJ2-3; 8 nucleotides line up with TRBD2. The CDR3 has 13 residues. Germline V gives CDR1 SNHLY, CDR2 FYNNEI. V trimming: 9 bases; J trimming: 1 base; junction bases outside the gene matches: 3. CDR3 amino acids: CASGREGTDTQYF. In DNA form, the CDR3 reads TGTGCCAGTGGGCGGGAGGGCACAGATACGCAGTATTTT.

The CDR3 DNA reads TGTGCCAGCAGCCAAGGGGCTTGGAGTTCACCCCTCCACTTT. Translated: CASSQGAWSSPLHF. V gene TRBV4-2 combines with J gene TRBJ1-6; the D is unclear. The CDR3 covers 14 residues. The germline CDR1 and CDR2 sequences are LGHNA and YNFKEQ. Trimming shortened V by 1 base and J by 9 bases, and 10 bases separated the two germline ends.

The chain joins TRBV28 to TRBJ2-7; possible D gene TRBD2, 7 bases. V dropped 7 bases and J dropped 0 bases, with 13 bases sitting between them. The CDR3 is 14 amino acids. Germline V gene lookup returns CDR1 MDHEN and CDR2 SYDVKM. As DNA, the CDR3 is TGTGCCAGCAAGGGGGGAGGGAGCTCCTACGAGCAGTACTTC. This codes for CASKGGGSSYEQYF.

The rearrangement joins TRBV30 to TRBJ1-5; D unresolved. CDR3 length: 14 residues. The V end was cut by 1 base, the J end by 6 bases, with 13 bases between. Germline-derived CDR1 and CDR2 are GTSNPN and SVGIG (reference sequence). This chain's CDR3 is CAWSGTELSQPQHF. CDR3 bases: TGTGCCTGGAGTGGCACTGAGTTGAGTCAGCCCCAGCATTTT.

This chain uses TRBV28 with TRBJ1-6, with D possibly being TRBD1 (6 bases). The CDR3 runs 15 residues. The germline gives CDR1 MDHEN, CDR2 SYDVKM. V shed 6 bases and J shed 7 bases, with 16 bases lying between them. CDR3 sequence (DNA): TGTGCCAGCAGAGGACCCCGGGACAAAAATTCACCCCTCCACTTT. Translated: CASRGPRDKNSPLHF.

Only one count was recorded for this clone. The chain is built from TRBV5-3 and TRBJ2-1; 10 bases line up with TRBD2. TRBV5-3 is an ORF, and what it does is uncertain. Losses at the gene ends were 3 bases for V and 6 bases for J; bases not matched to a gene: 6. This CDR3 is built from 15 residues. As DNA, the CDR3 is TGTGCCAGAAGCTCCGGGGTAGCGGGAGGCAATGAGCAGTTCTTC. This sequence encodes CARSSGVAGGNEQFF.

This chain uses TRBV10-2 with TRBJ1-6, with D perhaps TRBD1 (6 bases). The CDR3 totals 13 residues. Trimming left V 8 bases short and J 8 bases short, with 13 bases between. Germline CDR1 is WSHSY and CDR2 is SAAADI. CDR3 protein: CASARTADSPLHF. The CDR3 coding sequence is TGCGCCAGCGCCCGGACAGCCGATTCACCCCTCCACTTT.

The chain recombines TRBV18 with TRBJ2-1; TRBD1 is a possible D gene (7 bases). The V gene's germline CDR1 is KGHSH and CDR2 LQKENI. Trimming removed 1 base at V and 4 bases at J, with 14 bases between. This CDR3 is 16 amino acids long. CDR3: CASSPLGGTVYNEQFF. CDR3 coding DNA: TGTGCCAGCTCACCACTAGGCGGGACAGTATACAATGAGCAGTTCTTC.

This sequence joins TRBV5-4 and TRBJ2-1; 8 nucleotides match TRBD2. Germline V gene sequence: CDR1 SGHNT, CDR2 YYREEE (reference sequence). V lost 4 bases and J lost 3; bases outside the gene matches: 6. The CDR3 has 15 residues. The CDR3 sequence is CASSPGLAYYNEQFF. CDR3 DNA sequence: TGTGCCAGCAGCCCCGGACTAGCCTACTACAATGAGCAGTTCTTC.

The chain couples TRBV11-3 to TRBJ1-1; no reliable D call. From germline, CDR1 is SGHNT and CDR2 YENEEA. V shed 4 bases and J shed 6 bases, with 18 bases lying between them. This CDR3 contains 15 residues. As DNA, the CDR3 is TGTGCCAGCAGCTACTTCCGCGGAGAAAGGGCTGAAGCTTTCTTT. As protein: CASSYFRGERAEAFF.